Below are 27 T cell receptor beta chains sequenced from a single sample in a study of control samples from healthy donors and cancer patients. The assay was immunoSEQ multiplex PCR, and TCRdb's table has in-frame clones only and misses some. The sample lists some 120,000 clones; 85% to 95% were seen once. Sequencing was carried out using blood. These receptors all stem from a man between 18 and 35 years old in good health.

The J gene is TRBJ1-2, the V gene TRBV5-6; D gene ambiguous. There are 12 residues in the CDR3. Trimming took 0 bases from V and 5 from J, leaving 5 bases between them. CDR1 and CDR2 from the germline V gene are SGHDT and YYEEEE. This CDR3 reads CASSLVEYGYTF. The CDR3 coding sequence is TGTGCCAGCAGCTTGGTTGAGTATGGCTACACCTTC.

The genes are TRBV29-1 and TRBJ2-2; 10 bases match TRBD1. J gave up 6 bases and V 7 bases, and 5 bases lay outside the gene matches. The CDR3 runs 13 residues. CDR1 is SQVTM and CDR2 is ANQGSEA in the germline V gene. In nucleotides, the CDR3 is TGCAGCGCTGGGACAGGGGTTCCCGGGGAGCTGTTTTTT. Amino acid sequence: CSAGTGVPGELFF.

The chain uses TRBV6-6 and TRBJ2-3, with unresolved D. Germline CDR1 reads MNHNY; CDR2 reads SVGAGI (reference sequence). V dropped 6 bases and J dropped 6 bases, with 10 bases sitting between them. The CDR3 consists of 12 residues. CDR3 residues: CASSRSPDTQYF. The DNA for the CDR3 is TGTGCCAGCAGCCGATCCCCCGATACGCAGTATTTT.

V is TRBV12-3 or TRBV12-4 and J is TRBJ1-1; TRBD1 matches at 7 bases. With 6 bases clipped from V and 4 bases from J, the junction kept 5 bases outside the gene matches. This CDR3 has 13 amino acids. Written as DNA, the CDR3 is TGTGCCAGCAGACAGGGGCGAACCACTGAAGCTTTCTTT. Translation gives CASRQGRTTEAFF.

This clone was counted between two and nine times. The V gene is TRBV6-1, the J gene TRBJ1-1; no reliable D call. The V gene lost 2 bases and the J gene lost 7 bases, with 11 bases spanning the gap. CDR3 length equals 13 residues. Germline V gene data show CDR1 as MNHNS and CDR2 as SASEGT. CDR3 DNA sequence: TGTGCCAGCAGTGAAAGTGGCAGGCTTGAAGCTTTCTTT. Its translation: CASSESGRLEAFF.

CDR3 in amino acids: CASSFTTSGSRTDTQYF. The CDR3 DNA reads as TGTGCCAGCAGCTTCACGACTAGCGGGTCTCGCACAGATACGCAGTATTTT. The rearrangement joins TRBV7-9 to TRBJ2-3; 10 bases agree with TRBD2. This CDR3 is 17 amino acids long. Germline CDR1 SEHNR, CDR2 FQNEAQ (reference sequence). The ends lost 3 bases at V and 1 base at J; junction bases unmatched: 7.

This clone was seen a handful of times. This chain uses TRBV5-1 with TRBJ1-1; D gene uncertain. This CDR3 comprises 12 residues. Trimming took 2 bases from V and 8 from J, leaving 10 bases between them. The germline CDR1 and CDR2 sequences are SGHRS and YFSETQ. CDR3 DNA: TGCGCCAGCAGCTTCACGCGAGCCGAAGCTTTCTTT. Amino acids: CASSFTRAEAFF.

This clone has just a few counts. The chain is built from TRBV28 and TRBJ1-5; tentatively, D is TRBD1 (5 bases). The V gene's germline CDR1 is MDHEN and CDR2 SYDVKM. The CDR3 has 12 amino acids. V was cut by 2 bases and J by 7 bases, with 6 bases left in between. DNA of the CDR3: TGTGCCAGCAGTTTACAGGGACAGCCCCAGCATTTT. Amino acid sequence: CASSLQGQPQHF.

The chain recombines TRBV7-9 with TRBJ1-2; possibly TRBD1 for D (6 bases). The CDR3 contains 12 residues. Germline CDR1 and CDR2: SEHNR and FQNEAQ (reference sequence). V shed 5 bases and J shed 4 bases, with 8 bases lying between them. The CDR3 here is CASSHRAYGYTF. DNA for the CDR3: TGTGCCAGCAGCCACAGGGCCTATGGCTACACCTTC.

V and J are TRBV29-1 and TRBJ2-7, with TRBD1 as a possible D gene (5 bases). V gave up 5 bases and J gave up 3 bases, with 11 bases separating them. From germline, CDR1 is SQVTM and CDR2 ANQGSEA. CDR3 size: 12 residues. DNA of the CDR3: TGCAGCGTTACTGACAGCATCTACGAGCAGTACTTC. It yields the protein CSVTDSIYEQYF.

This rearrangement joins TRBV10-3 to TRBJ1-1; no reliable D call. Trimming shortened V by 6 bases and J by 0 bases, and 5 bases separated the two germline ends. The CDR3 covers 12 residues. Germline values: CDR1 ENHRY, CDR2 SYGVKD. The CDR3 sequence: CAIRELNTEAFF. The CDR3 coding sequence is TGTGCCATCAGGGAACTGAACACTGAAGCTTTCTTT.

V usage is TRBV18 and J usage is TRBJ2-2; 9 positions agree with TRBD2. This CDR3 has 16 amino acids. The J segment lost 2 bases and the V segment lost 2 bases, leaving 3 bases of the junction unmatched. The germline gives CDR1 KGHSH, CDR2 LQKENI. The CDR3 bases are TGTGCCAGCTCACCAATAGCGGGGGCTAACACCGGGGAGCTGTTTTTT. Translation gives CASSPIAGANTGELFF.

J is TRBJ2-1 and V is TRBV4-2, with TRBD2 as a possible D gene (6 bases). The CDR3 has 14 amino acids. The germline gives CDR1 LGHNA, CDR2 YNFKEQ. V gave up 0 bases and J gave up 9 bases, with 12 bases separating them. The DNA of the CDR3 is TGTGCCAGCAGCCAAGATGAGAGGAGGGTTGAGCAGTTCTTC. Protein sequence: CASSQDERRVEQFF.

The chain has TRBV2 and TRBJ2-5; tentatively, D is TRBD1 (5 bases). Germline V CDR1 and CDR2: SNHLY, FYNNEI. The V and J ends lost 6 bases and 2 bases respectively, with 7 bases between them. This CDR3 comprises 12 residues. CDR3 coding DNA: TGTGCCAGCAGCCGACAGCAAGAGACCCAGTACTTC. Encoded protein: CASSRQQETQYF.

The chain links TRBV10-2 to TRBJ2-7; the D gene is possibly TRBD2 (5 bases). V was trimmed by 1 base and J by 4 bases, leaving 14 bases between them. Germline V gene lookup returns CDR1 WSHSY and CDR2 SAAADI. The CDR3 is 15 residues long. The CDR3 DNA sequence: TGCGCCAGCAGTGAGTTTGGACCCTCGGGGTACGAGCAGTACTTC. It specifies CASSEFGPSGYEQYF.

V and J are TRBV5-6 and TRBJ1-3, with D possibly matching TRBD1 (5 bases). The CDR3 runs 15 residues. Germline values: CDR1 SGHDT, CDR2 YYEEEE. V lost 4 bases and J lost 1, with 12 bases in between. The CDR3 DNA sequence: TGTGCCAGCAGCCGAGAGAGGGGATCTGGAAACACCATATATTTT. Its protein product is CASSRERGSGNTIYF.

The rearrangement joins TRBV12-5 to TRBJ1-1; 8 bases fit TRBD1. V dropped 4 bases and J dropped 11; count of bases not matched to a gene: 6. The CDR3 has 12 amino acids. Germline V gene sequence: CDR1 LGHNT, CDR2 FRNRAP. CDR3 sequence (DNA): TGTGCTAGTGGTTGGGACACAGGGGGGGCTTTCTTT. Translation gives CASGWDTGGAFF.

This sequence joins TRBV5-8 and TRBJ1-2; D gene ambiguous. V shed 1 base and J shed 3 bases, with 4 bases lying between them. Germline V gives CDR1 SGHTS, CDR2 YDEGEE. CDR3 length equals 12 residues. The CDR3 spells CASSLTDYGYTF. CDR3 nucleotides: TGTGCCAGCAGCTTGACCGACTATGGCTACACCTTC.

The chain employs TRBV10-3 and TRBJ1-1, with D unresolved. Germline CDR1 is ENHRY and CDR2 is SYGVKD. Trimming pared 7 bases from V and 3 bases from J, leaving 12 bases between. The CDR3 has 13 residues. CDR3 loop: CAITGRADTEAFF. DNA of the CDR3: TGTGCCATCACCGGTAGAGCCGACACTGAAGCTTTCTTT.

This chain connects TRBV9 to TRBJ1-4, with unresolved D. This CDR3 comprises 16 residues. CDR1 is SGDLS, CDR2 YYNGEE, per germline. The V gene lost 2 bases and the J gene lost 0 bases, with 11 bases spanning the gap. CDR3 region: CASSVFLQPTNEKLFF. In DNA, the CDR3 is TGTGCCAGCAGCGTTTTCCTTCAGCCAACTAATGAAAAACTGTTTTTT.

This chain connects TRBV6-5 to TRBJ1-4, with D maybe TRBD1 (5 bases). The V and J ends lost 8 bases and 7 bases respectively, with 14 bases between them. This CDR3 spans 13 amino acids. CDR1 is MNHEY and CDR2 is SVGAGI in the germline V gene. The CDR3 spells CASGAGRGEKLFF. CDR3 nucleotide sequence: TGTGCCAGCGGGGCAGGGCGAGGTGAAAAACTGTTTTTT.

The table lists this clone with a count of one. V and J are TRBV4-1 and TRBJ2-7, with D possibly matching TRBD2 (6 bases). The germline gives CDR1 MGHRA, CDR2 YSYEKL. V lost 1 base to trimming and J lost 1 base, with 11 bases between them. This CDR3 comprises 15 residues. The CDR3 loop is CASSQGGGESYEQYF. The CDR3 coding sequence is TGCGCCAGCAGCCAAGGTGGAGGGGAATCCTACGAGCAGTACTTC.

Note on this clone: Other nucleotide sequences from this sample produce the same CDR3. The chain joins TRBV18 to TRBJ1-6; no clear D gene. The CDR3 is 13 amino acids. Trimming removed 3 bases from V and 7 bases from J, with 7 bases in between. CDR1 is KGHSH, CDR2 LQKENI, per germline. The CDR3 here is CASSPELNSPLHF. The CDR3 nucleotides are TGTGCCAGCTCACCGGAGCTAAATTCACCCCTCCACTTT.

V is TRBV4-1 and J is TRBJ1-2, with 9 bases matching TRBD1. CDR1 and CDR2 (germline): MGHRA, YSYEKL. The CDR3 has 14 amino acids. With V trimmed by 1 base and J by 8 bases, 5 bases remained unmatched. The CDR3 region is CASSQAGTGNGYTF. CDR3 nucleotide sequence: TGCGCCAGCAGCCAAGCTGGGACAGGGAACGGCTACACCTTC.

This chain links TRBV25-1 with TRBJ2-5, with TRBD1 as a possible D gene (7 bases). Germline V CDR1 and CDR2: MGHDK, SYGVNS. The CDR3 has 15 residues. The V and J ends lost 6 bases and 11 bases respectively, with 25 bases between them. CDR3: CASRNLGGSEGIQYF. The CDR3 DNA follows: TGTGCCAGCAGGAACTTAGGGGGCTCGGAGGGAATACAGTACTTC.

The rearrangement links TRBV7-2 to TRBJ2-3, with D perhaps matching TRBD1 or TRBD2 (6 bases each). The germline gives CDR1 SGHTA, CDR2 FQGNSA. The CDR3 extends over 14 amino acids. V was pared by 8 bases and J by 5 bases, with 17 bases between. The CDR3 reads CASALSGGRDTQYF. The CDR3 region has the DNA TGTGCCAGCGCCCTAAGTGGGGGGCGAGATACGCAGTATTTT.

The rearrangement joins TRBV2 to TRBJ1-3; no clear D. From germline, CDR1 is SNHLY and CDR2 FYNNEI. V lost 6 bases and J 4 bases, leaving 16 bases between the germline ends. This CDR3 is built from 15 residues. CDR3 sequence: CASRRETYTGNTIYF. Here the CDR3 DNA reads TGTGCCAGCAGGAGGGAGACGTACACCGGAAACACCATATATTTT.